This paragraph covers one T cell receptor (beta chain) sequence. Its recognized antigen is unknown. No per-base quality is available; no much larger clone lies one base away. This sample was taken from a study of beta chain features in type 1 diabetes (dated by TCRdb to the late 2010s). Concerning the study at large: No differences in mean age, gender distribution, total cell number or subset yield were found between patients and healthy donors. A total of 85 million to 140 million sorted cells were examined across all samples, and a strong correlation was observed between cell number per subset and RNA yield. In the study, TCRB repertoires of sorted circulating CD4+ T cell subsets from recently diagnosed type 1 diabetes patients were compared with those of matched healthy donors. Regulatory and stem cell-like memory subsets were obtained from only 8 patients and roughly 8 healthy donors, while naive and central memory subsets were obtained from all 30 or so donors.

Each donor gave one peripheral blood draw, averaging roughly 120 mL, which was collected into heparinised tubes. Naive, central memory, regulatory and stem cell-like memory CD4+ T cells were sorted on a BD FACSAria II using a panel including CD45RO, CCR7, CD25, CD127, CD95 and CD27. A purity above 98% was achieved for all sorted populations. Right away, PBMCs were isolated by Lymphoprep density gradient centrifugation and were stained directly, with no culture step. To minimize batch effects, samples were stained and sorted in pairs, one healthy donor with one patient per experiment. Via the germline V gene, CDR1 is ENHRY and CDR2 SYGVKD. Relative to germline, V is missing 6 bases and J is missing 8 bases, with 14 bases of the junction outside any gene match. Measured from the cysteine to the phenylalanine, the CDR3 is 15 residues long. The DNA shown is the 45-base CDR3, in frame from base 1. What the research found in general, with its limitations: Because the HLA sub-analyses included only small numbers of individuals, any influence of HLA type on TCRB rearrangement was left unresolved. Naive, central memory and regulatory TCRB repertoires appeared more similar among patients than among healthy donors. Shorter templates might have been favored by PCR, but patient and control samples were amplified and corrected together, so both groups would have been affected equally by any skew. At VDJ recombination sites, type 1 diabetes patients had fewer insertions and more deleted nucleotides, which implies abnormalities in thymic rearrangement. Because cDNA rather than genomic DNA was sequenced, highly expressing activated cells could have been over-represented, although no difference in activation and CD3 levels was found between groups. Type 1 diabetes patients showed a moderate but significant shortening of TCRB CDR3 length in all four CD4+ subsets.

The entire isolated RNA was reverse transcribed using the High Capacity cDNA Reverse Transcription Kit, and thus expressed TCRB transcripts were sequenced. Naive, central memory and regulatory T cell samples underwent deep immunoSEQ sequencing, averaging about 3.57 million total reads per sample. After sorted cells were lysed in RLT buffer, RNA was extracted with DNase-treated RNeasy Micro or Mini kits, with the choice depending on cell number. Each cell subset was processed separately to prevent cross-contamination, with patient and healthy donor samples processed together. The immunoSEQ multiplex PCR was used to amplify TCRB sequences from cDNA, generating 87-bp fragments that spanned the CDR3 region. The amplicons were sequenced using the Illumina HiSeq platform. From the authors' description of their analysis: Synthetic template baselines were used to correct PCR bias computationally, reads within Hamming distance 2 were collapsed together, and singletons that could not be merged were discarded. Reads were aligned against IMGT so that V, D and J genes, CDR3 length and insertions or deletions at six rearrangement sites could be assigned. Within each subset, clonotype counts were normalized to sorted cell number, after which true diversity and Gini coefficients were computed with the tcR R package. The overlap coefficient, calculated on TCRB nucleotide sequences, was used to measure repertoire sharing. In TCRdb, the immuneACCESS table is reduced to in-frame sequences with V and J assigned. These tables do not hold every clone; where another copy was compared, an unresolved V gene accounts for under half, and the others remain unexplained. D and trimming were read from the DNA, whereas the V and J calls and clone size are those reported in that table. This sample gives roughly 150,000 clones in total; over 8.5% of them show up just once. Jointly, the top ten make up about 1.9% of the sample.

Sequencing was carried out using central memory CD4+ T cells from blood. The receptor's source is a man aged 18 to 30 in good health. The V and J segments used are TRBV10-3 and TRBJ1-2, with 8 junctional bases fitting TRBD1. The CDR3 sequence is CAISPEGQGYGGYTF. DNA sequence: TGTGCCATCAGCCCTGAAGGACAGGGTTATGGGGGCTACACCTTC.